The 9 T cell receptor beta chains reported below all come from one sample, sequenced in a study of T-cell reconstitution after alpha-beta-depleted transplantation in children. Preparation of the TCRbeta library used unique molecular identifiers. TCRdb itself ran the PCR reads through MiXCR, one entry per CDR3 protein. The sample shows roughly 300,000 distinct CDR3 sequences, 11% of them seen only once. Sequencing used peripheral blood, obtained 180 days after TCRalphabeta/CD19-depleted stem cell transplant. The receptors derive from a male patient aged 2-9 years who had a stem cell transplant for chronic granulomatous disease, so the T cells may come from the graft donor.

This clonotype has only a few counts. The chain employs TRBV3-1 and TRBJ2-2; D gene uncertain. V lost 1 base to trimming and J lost 5 bases, with 5 bases between them. From germline, CDR1 is LGHDT and CDR2 YNNKEL (reference sequence). The CDR3 sequence is 13 residues long. CDR3 DNA sequence: TGTGCCAGCAGCCAAGGAACTACCGGGGAGCTGTTTTTT. Translation: CASSQGTTGELFF. Together with reference TRBV3-1 and TRBJ2-2, the CDR3 gives the full variable domain: DTAVSQTPKYLVTQMGNDKSIKCEQNLGHDTMYWYKQDSKKFLKIMFSYNNKELIINETVPNRFSPKSPDKAHLNLHINSLELGDSAVYFCASSQGTTGELFFGEGSRLTVL.

This clonotype was seen repeatedly, ten times or more. The chain links TRBV7-8 to TRBJ1-5; 7 bases fit TRBD1. The CDR3 totals 14 residues. Germline assignment: CDR1 SGHVS and CDR2 FQNEAQ. After removal of 3 bases from V and 6 bases from J, the junction contained 5 bases not matched to a gene. The CDR3 reads CASSFDRVSQPQHF. DNA for the CDR3: TGTGCCAGCAGCTTTGACAGGGTGAGTCAGCCCCAGCATTTT.

This clonotype has only a few counts. This rearrangement joins TRBV6-4 to TRBJ2-3, with a tentative D call TRBD2 (5 bases). Per the germline V gene, CDR1 is MRHNA and CDR2 is SNTAGT. This CDR3 is built from 14 residues. The V and J ends lost 8 bases and 6 bases respectively, with 18 bases between them. The CDR3 bases are TGTGCCAGCGAAGTCCCGGCCCAGCGGGATACGCAGTATTTT. Translation gives CASEVPAQRDTQYF.

This clonotype has a count of ten or more. V and J are TRBV6-2 or TRBV6-3 and TRBJ2-7, with TRBD2 matching over 10 bases. The CDR3 is made up of 13 amino acids. Germline V gene data show CDR1 as MNHEY and CDR2 as SVGEGT. V shed 6 bases and J 3 bases; nucleotides not matched to a gene: 2. The CDR3 loop reads CASRLAGIYEQYF. The DNA of the CDR3 is TGTGCCAGCAGACTAGCGGGGATCTACGAGCAGTACTTC.

About this clonotype: This may be a read error, as it is one base from a much larger clone. The chain links TRBV7-2 to TRBJ2-1; D tentatively reads TRBD1 or TRBD2 (5 bases each). The germline gives CDR1 SGHTA, CDR2 FQGNSA. This CDR3 has 14 residues. V was pared by 5 bases and J by 4 bases, with 12 bases between. This CDR3 reads CASSRDPTYNEQFF. As DNA, the CDR3 is TGTGCCAGCAGCCGGGACCCCACTTACAATGAGCAGTTCTTC.

Ten or more counts support this clonotype. The chain recombines TRBV6-1 with TRBJ2-2, with TRBD2 identical over 9 bases. The V and J ends lost 4 bases and 2 bases, in that order; junction bases with no gene match: 5. CDR3 length: 16 residues. Germline V gene data show CDR1 as MNHNS and CDR2 as SASEGT. The CDR3 region has the DNA TGTGCCAGCAGTGGACTAGCGGTTTCTAACACCGGGGAGCTGTTTTTT. Protein sequence: CASSGLAVSNTGELFF.

Of note for this clonotype: A read error may be the cause here, since a much bigger clone is one base away. The genes are TRBV9 and TRBJ1-2; no clear D gene. Germline-derived CDR1 and CDR2 are SGDLS and YYNGEE. This CDR3 has 12 residues. The CDR3 DNA reads as TGTGCCAGCAGCGGGACTGAGTATGGCTACATCTTC. Its translation is CASSGTEYGYIF.

This clonotype came up many times. The chain uses TRBV28 and TRBJ1-5, with 9 bases aligning to TRBD1. Germline V gene sequence: CDR1 MDHEN, CDR2 SYDVKM. Trimming took 3 bases from V and 1 from J; bases not matched to a gene: 16. There are 20 residues in the CDR3. The CDR3 DNA reads TGTGCCAGCAGTTTGGGGACCGGGACAGGGACCGGATACAGCAATCAGCCCCAGCATTTT. It yields the protein CASSLGTGTGTGYSNQPQHF.

This clonotype was picked up many times. The genes are TRBV12-3 or TRBV12-4 and TRBJ1-1; D is unclear. V lost 6 bases and J 1 base, leaving 9 bases between the germline ends. The CDR3 length is 13 residues. In nucleotides, the CDR3 is TGTGCCAGCAGCTCCGGATGGAACACTGAAGCTTTCTTT. Its protein is CASSSGWNTEAFF.